This T cell receptor (beta chain) derives from a study of cytomegalovirus exposure and HLA in healthy donors. Study-wide results and caveats: Further analysis was carried out later, and it showed several of the most significant clusters appearing linked to common viral pathogens. Presence/absence analyses assumed roughly uniform sequencing depth across donors, which may not hold. Confirmation in vitro established that three CMV-associated chains were specific for CMV antigens. A missense DCLRE1C variant was associated with V- and J-gene trimming of TCR beta chains in a later analysis, and an independent cohort replicated the association.

PCR used 60 Vbeta primers and 13 Jbeta primers. Clones were sequenced by immunoSEQ multiplex PCR, and TCRdb holds only the in-frame ones, with some missing. The sample has fewer than 60,000 clones; 70% to 85% are singletons. As to this clone: Its antigen is unidentified.

Specimen: PBMCs. This TCR was sampled from a man aged 45 to 65 in good health and CMV-seronegative.

DNA for the CDR3: TGTGCCAGCAGTGAAACTGGGGCTACCACAGATACGCAGTATTTT. This sequence encodes CASSETGATTDTQYF. V is TRBV2 and J is TRBJ2-3, with D possibly matching TRBD1 (5 bases). Trimming removed 2 bases at V and 2 bases at J, with 11 bases between. CDR1 and CDR2 from the germline V gene are SNHLY and FYNNEI. This CDR3 spans 15 amino acids.